This TCR beta chain came from a study of beta chain features in type 1 diabetes. Study overall: What patients shared with healthy donors was a similar profile of age, gender and cell yields.

Study-wide results and caveats: Compared with healthy donors, patients appeared to share more similar naive, central memory and regulatory TCRB repertoires. The VDJ junctions of type 1 diabetes patients carried fewer insertions and more deletions. The study found moderately but significantly shorter TCRB CDR3s in all four CD4+ subsets of Type 1 diabetes patients.

This CDR3 region has 13 residues. Looked up from germline, CDR1 is SQVTM and CDR2 is ANQGSEA. In this sample, this clone turned up a few times. The antigen is unknown. The collection from each donor was one heparinised blood draw averaging roughly 100 mL. Reverse transcribing all isolated RNA meant expressed TCRB transcripts were sequenced. This table comes from immunoSEQ multiplex PCR, and its TCRdb copy is limited to in-frame clones, with some not included. The profile shows 250,000 to 350,000 clones, over 12% of them singletons. This receptor was taken from a man in his late teens or twenties with type 1 diabetes. The genes are TRBV29-1 and TRBJ2-1; TRBD2 aligns across 7 bases. Material: naive CD4+ T cells from blood. The CDR3 DNA follows: TGCAGTGCCGGGGGGAGGTCCTACAATGAGCAGTTCTTC. Translating it yields CSAGGRSYNEQFF.